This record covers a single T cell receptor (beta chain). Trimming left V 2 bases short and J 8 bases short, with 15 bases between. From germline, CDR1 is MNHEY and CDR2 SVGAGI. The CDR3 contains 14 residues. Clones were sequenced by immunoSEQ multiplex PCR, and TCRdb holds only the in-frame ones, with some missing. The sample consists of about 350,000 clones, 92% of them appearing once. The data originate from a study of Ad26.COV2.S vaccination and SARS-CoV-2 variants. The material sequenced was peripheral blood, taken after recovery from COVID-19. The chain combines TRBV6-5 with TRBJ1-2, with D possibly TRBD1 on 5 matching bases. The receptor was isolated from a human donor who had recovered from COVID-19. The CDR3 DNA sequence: TGTGCCAGCAGTTACAAGTTCAGGGAAGGGGGCTACACCTTC. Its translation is CASSYKFREGGYTF.